The rows below give T cell receptor beta chains drawn from one sample of a study of blood T cell repertoires in COVID-19. TCRdb's copy holds only in-frame clones and misses some; the assay was immunoSEQ multiplex PCR. Of roughly 150,000 clones listed, approximately 85% are singletons. The sample was peripheral blood. The receptor source for this set is a man aged 80 or over with COVID-19, enrolled during active disease. CDR3s include the opening cysteine and the closing phenylalanine or tryptophan. The order of the fields is J gene, V gene, D gene, clone size, CDR3 DNA, CDR3 protein. The D gene is left open where the match is weak. Where a row states a size, it is once, few, many or the class of an expanded clone; other rows omit it.

TRBJ1-5 | TRBV18 | TRBD1 | once | TGTGCCAGCTCACCACTGGGGGACAGGAATCAGCCCCAGCATTTT | CASSPLGDRNQPQHF
TRBJ2-1 | TRBV7-3 | TRBD1 | NA | TGTGCCAGCAGCTCAACAGGGGGCTCCTACAATGAGCAGTTCTTC | CASSSTGGSYNEQFF
TRBJ1-5 | TRBV28 | TRBD1 | few | TGTGCCAGCAGTGTGGGACAGGGAGACCAGCCCCAGCATTTT | CASSVGQGDQPQHF
TRBJ1-1 | TRBV28 | NA | NA | TGTGCCAGCAGTTTAAGTCCAGCTGAAGCTTTCTTT | CASSLSPAEAFF
TRBJ2-1 | TRBV5-1 | TRBD1 | NA | TGCGCCAGCAGCCCCGGGACAGGGGGCAATGAGCAGTTCTTC | CASSPGTGGNEQFF
TRBJ1-4 | TRBV7-2 | NA | NA | TGTGCCAGCAGCGCGGCCGGGACAAGTTATGAAAAACTGTTTTTT | CASSAAGTSYEKLFF
TRBJ1-2 | TRBV19 | NA | NA | TGTGCCAGTAGTATAGACGCCAACAGGGAGTCGGTATATGGCTACACCTTC | CASSIDANRESVYGYTF
TRBJ1-2 | TRBV5-4 | NA | NA | TGTGCCAGCAGCTCGGGGGGGTTCTATGGCTACACCTTC | CASSSGGFYGYTF
TRBJ1-2 | TRBV3-1/TRBV3-2 | TRBD1 | NA | TGTGCCAGCAGCCCGGGACAGGGCAGCCGTGGCTACACCTTC | CASSPGQGSRGYTF
TRBJ1-4 | TRBV7-6 | NA | NA | TGTGCCAGCAGCTTAGTCGTCCCAGGGCGGGGTGAAAAACTGTTTTTT | CASSLVVPGRGEKLFF
TRBJ1-1 | TRBV18 | NA | NA | TGTGCCAGCTCACCAGGGCAGTACACTGAAGCTTTCTTT | CASSPGQYTEAFF
TRBJ2-7 | TRBV10-3 | NA | NA | TGTGCCATCAGTGAGTCGACTAGTTCGGGCGAGCAGTACTTC | CAISESTSSGEQYF
TRBJ2-2 | TRBV29-1 | NA | NA | TGCAGCGTCGCTACGCAGGGCGCCGGGGAGCTGTTTTTT | CSVATQGAGELFF
TRBJ2-5 | TRBV11-3 | TRBD1 | NA | TGTGCCAGCAGCCCGACAGGGGGTAAGGAGACCCAGTACTTC | CASSPTGGKETQYF
TRBJ1-2 | TRBV5-1 | TRBD1 | NA | TGCGCCAGCAACCTCCTCGGACAGGGATATGGCTACACCTTC | CASNLLGQGYGYTF
TRBJ2-5 | TRBV23-1 | TRBD1 | NA | TGCGCCAGCAGTCAACTGACAGGGGGCCGGGAGACCCAGTACTTC | CASSQLTGGRETQYF
TRBJ2-2 | TRBV18 | TRBD2 | NA | TGTGCCAGCTCACCACCGTTCGGACTAGCGGGGGGGACGAACACCGGGGAGCTGTTTTTT | CASSPPFGLAGGTNTGELFF
TRBJ1-4 | TRBV29-1 | NA | NA | TGCAGCGGGGGGGTCGGGGGAGAGGCTAATGAAAAACTGTTTTTT | CSGGVGGEANEKLFF
TRBJ2-7 | TRBV27 | NA | NA | TGTGCCAGCAGTTTATTTTCCGGGTACGAGCAGTACTTC | CASSLFSGYEQYF
TRBJ1-2 | TRBV19 | NA | NA | TGTGCCAGTAGTATTGGGGCCTCGGGGGGCTATGGCTACACCTTC | CASSIGASGGYGYTF
TRBJ1-2 | TRBV29-1 | NA | NA | TGCAGCGTCCGGGACTCCGAGGGGGGCTACACCTTC | CSVRDSEGGYTF
TRBJ1-5 | TRBV2 | TRBD1 | NA | TGTGCCAGCAGGGGACAGTACAATCAGCCCCAGCATTTT | CASRGQYNQPQHF
TRBJ2-1 | TRBV4-3 | TRBD2 | NA | TGCGCCAGCAGCCAGGGTACCAGCGGGGTTGACAATGAGCAGTTCTTC | CASSQGTSGVDNEQFF
TRBJ2-3 | TRBV5-3 | NA | NA | TGTGCCAGAAGCTTGGCCGCAGGGCCCCCCTCCATAGATACGCAGTATTTT | CARSLAAGPPSIDTQYF
TRBJ1-5 | TRBV6-5 | NA | NA | TGTGCCAGCAGAACAAACCTTCGGGATCAGCCCCAGCATTTT | CASRTNLRDQPQHF
TRBJ2-7 | TRBV2 | TRBD1 | NA | TGTGCCAGCAGTGTCGACAGGGGGCTTTACGAGCAGTACTTC | CASSVDRGLYEQYF
TRBJ2-3 | TRBV12-5 | NA | NA | TGTGCTAGTGGTTCCTCTGGCACAGATACGCAGTATTTT | CASGSSGTDTQYF
TRBJ2-7 | TRBV9 | TRBD1 | NA | TGTGCCAGCAGCGTAGACGGACAGGGGGCGGGTGAGCAGTACTTC | CASSVDGQGAGEQYF
TRBJ2-2 | TRBV19 | TRBD2 | NA | TGTGCCAGTAGTATAACCAGCGGGGGAAACACCGGGGAGCTGTTTTTT | CASSITSGGNTGELFF
TRBJ2-3 | TRBV20-1 | NA | once | TGCAGTGCTAGTAGCCCCCGGGACACTGGTACGCAGTATTTT | CSASSPRDTGTQYF
TRBJ2-3 | TRBV9 | NA | NA | TGTGCCAGCAGCAAGGGGGAACGGTTTTTCGGCACAGATACGCAGTATTTT | CASSKGERFFGTDTQYF
TRBJ2-1 | TRBV19 | TRBD1 | NA | TGTGCCAGTAGTCCCCGGGACAGGGACAATGAGCAGTTCTTC | CASSPRDRDNEQFF
TRBJ1-5 | TRBV19 | NA | once | TGTGCCAGTAGTATAGTCTGGGGGCCAACCCCAGGGCCCCAGCATTTT | CASSIVWGPTPGPQHF
TRBJ1-2 | TRBV18 | NA | NA | TGTGCCAGCTCACCACGGGCCAGGGGCGTAAGTGGCTACACCTTC | CASSPRARGVSGYTF
TRBJ2-2 | TRBV11-2 | TRBD1 | NA | TGTGCCAGCAGCTTCCCGGGACAGGGTAACACCGGGGAGCTGTTTTTT | CASSFPGQGNTGELFF
TRBJ2-3 | TRBV29-1 | NA | NA | TGCAGCGCCGTATCGGGAACAGATACGCAGTATTTT | CSAVSGTDTQYF
TRBJ1-1 | TRBV6-6 | TRBD1 | NA | TGTGCCAGCACAAGACAGGGCAACACTGAAGCTTTCTTT | CASTRQGNTEAFF
TRBJ1-1 | TRBV27 | NA | NA | TGTGCCAGCAGTCCCCCTAGATGGACTGAAGCTTTCTTT | CASSPPRWTEAFF
TRBJ1-1 | TRBV18 | NA | NA | TGTGCCAGCTCACCGATTATGGACAGCATGAACACTGAAGCTTTCTTT | CASSPIMDSMNTEAFF
TRBJ2-1 | TRBV3-1/TRBV3-2 | NA | NA | TGTGCCAGCAGCCAAGAACGACAGTACAATGAGCAGTTCTTC | CASSQERQYNEQFF
TRBJ2-2 | TRBV9 | NA | once | TGTGCCAGCAGCGTACGCGGGTCTCTCACCGGGGAGCTGTTTTTT | CASSVRGSLTGELFF
TRBJ2-5 | TRBV29-1 | TRBD1 | NA | TGCAGCGTTGCATGGGGACAGGGTTTCGTAAGCCACCAAGAGACCCAGTACTTC | CSVAWGQGFVSHQETQYF
TRBJ1-3 | TRBV9 | NA | NA | TGTGCCAGCAGCGTCGACAGGAATCGGGGAAACACCATATATTTT | CASSVDRNRGNTIYF